This T cell receptor beta chain emerged from a study of blood T cells in healthy people across ages. Study findings and constraints: Older age went with lower TCR beta diversity per million T cells, in a roughly linear way.

CDR3 length: 15 amino acids. Losses at the gene ends were 2 bases for V and 5 bases for J; bases not matched to a gene: 3. Germline values: CDR1 MNHNS, CDR2 SASEGT. Donors gave roughly 9.1 milliliters of peripheral blood apiece. The authors isolated at least 6 million PBMCs per sample. Each sample provided at least 5.5 micrograms of extracted total RNA. The second PCR ran 7 to 11 cycles with a sample-barcoded 5' primer and J-beta primers. TCRdb analysed the 5' RACE reads with MiXCR anew, one entry per CDR3 protein. The table includes about 1.4 million distinct CDR3 sequences, around 59% detected once. Worth noting for this clonotype: Its cognate antigen is unknown.

The sequenced sample was blood. The source is a man between 18 and 35 years old in good health. This chain links TRBV6-1 with TRBJ2-2, with TRBD2 matching over 9 bases. The CDR3 DNA is TGTGCCAGCAGTGAACTAGCGGGGTCGACCGGGGAGCTGTTTTTT. Protein sequence: CASSELAGSTGELFF.